This T cell receptor (beta chain) was observed in a study of blood T cell repertoires in COVID-19. Clones were sequenced by immunoSEQ multiplex PCR, and TCRdb holds only the in-frame ones, with some missing. This sample has 150,000 to 200,000 clones, with approximately 84% found just once. With 7 bases clipped from V and 5 bases from J, the junction kept 7 bases outside the gene matches. The V gene's germline CDR1 is SQVTM and CDR2 ANQGSEA. This CDR3 has 13 residues. The sequenced sample consisted of peripheral blood. The V and J genes are TRBV29-1 and TRBJ1-1, with TRBD1 identical over 10 bases. This sequence was found in a human donor with acute or convalescent COVID-19. The donor label of this sample is uncertain. The CDR3 loop is CSAATGGWTEAFF. CDR3 DNA: TGCAGCGCCGCGACAGGGGGCTGGACTGAAGCTTTCTTT.